These T cell receptor beta chains were read from a single sample in a study of CD8 T cells in ankylosing spondylitis. TCRdb fed the 5' RACE reads into MiXCR, producing one record per CDR3 protein. The repertoire holds 650,000 to 800,000 distinct CDR3 sequences, about 20% seen once, with approximately 18% in the top ten. Material for sequencing was blood, either unsorted or a sorted T cell fraction (not recorded which). The receptors originated from a male donor with ankylosing spondylitis. Each CDR3 is given with its conserved first and last residue. A D gene is named only where the DNA matches it firmly. Clone size is shown for a subset of rows, as once, few, many or a class of expanded clone.

CDR3nt: TGTGCCAGTATCGACAGCAGCATAAACTATGGCTACACCTTC; CDR3aa: CASIDSSINYGYTF; d_gene: NA; abundance: few; v_gene: TRBV19; j_gene: TRBJ1-2
CDR3nt: TGTGCCAGCAGCTTAAAACAGGGCGACTATGGCTACACCTTC; CDR3aa: CASSLKQGDYGYTF; d_gene: NA; abundance: few; v_gene: TRBV7-9; j_gene: TRBJ1-2
CDR3nt: TGCAGTCCCCTTCGAGATACTGAAGCTTTCTTT; CDR3aa: CSPLRDTEAFF; d_gene: NA; abundance: NA; v_gene: TRBV20-1; j_gene: TRBJ1-1
CDR3nt: TGTGCCAGCAGCTTAACCCTTAATCAGCCCCAGCATTTT; CDR3aa: CASSLTLNQPQHF; d_gene: NA; abundance: few; v_gene: TRBV7-3; j_gene: TRBJ1-5
CDR3nt: TGTGCCAGCAGTTTCGGGCAGGGCATACTGGGCTACGAGCAGTACTTC; CDR3aa: CASSFGQGILGYEQYF; d_gene: NA; abundance: NA; v_gene: TRBV12-3/TRBV12-4; j_gene: TRBJ2-7
CDR3nt: TGTGCCAGCAGTAACAGGGGTCGGTGGACCGGGGAGCTGTTTTTT; CDR3aa: CASSNRGRWTGELFF; d_gene: TRBD1; abundance: NA; v_gene: TRBV28; j_gene: TRBJ2-2
CDR3nt: TGTGCCAGCAGCTCAGGTCTGACCAGCCGCGTATATTTT; CDR3aa: CASSSGLTSRVYF; d_gene: NA; abundance: NA; v_gene: TRBV3-1; j_gene: TRBJ1-3
CDR3nt: TGTGCCAGCAGCGTAGATTCGGGGGAAAAACTGTTTTTT; CDR3aa: CASSVDSGEKLFF; d_gene: NA; abundance: few; v_gene: TRBV9; j_gene: TRBJ1-4
CDR3nt: TGTGCCAGCAGTTACCGAAGAGATGACTACGAGCAGTACTTC; CDR3aa: CASSYRRDDYEQYF; d_gene: NA; abundance: NA; v_gene: TRBV6-5; j_gene: TRBJ2-7
CDR3nt: TGTGCCAGCAGCTTAGACGGGAGTTTCAATGAGCAGTTCTTC; CDR3aa: CASSLDGSFNEQFF; d_gene: NA; abundance: few; v_gene: TRBV13; j_gene: TRBJ2-1
CDR3nt: TGCAGTGCTAGAGGCCGAAACCTAGGAAGGGGGGCCGGGGAGCTGTTTTTT; CDR3aa: CSARGRNLGRGAGELFF; d_gene: NA; abundance: many; v_gene: TRBV20-1; j_gene: TRBJ2-2
CDR3nt: TGTGCCAGCAGCGTCCAGGAGAGGGGAAACACCATATATTTT; CDR3aa: CASSVQERGNTIYF; d_gene: NA; abundance: NA; v_gene: TRBV9; j_gene: TRBJ1-3
CDR3nt: TGCAGTGCTAGCTTGGAGCCCAGGGGCGCTTTCTTT; CDR3aa: CSASLEPRGAFF; d_gene: NA; abundance: NA; v_gene: TRBV20-1; j_gene: TRBJ1-1
CDR3nt: TGTGCCAGCAGCACGACAGACCGGGACGGATCCTACGAGCAGTACTTC; CDR3aa: CASSTTDRDGSYEQYF; d_gene: NA; abundance: few; v_gene: TRBV21-1; j_gene: TRBJ2-7
CDR3nt: TGTGCCAGCAGCGGGACAGGGGGGTCAGATACGCAGTATTTT; CDR3aa: CASSGTGGSDTQYF; d_gene: TRBD1; abundance: few; v_gene: TRBV13; j_gene: TRBJ2-3
CDR3nt: TGTGCCACCAGCAGAGATCCGGGGGCGACAGGGAACACTGAAGCTTTCTTT; CDR3aa: CATSRDPGATGNTEAFF; d_gene: NA; abundance: few; v_gene: TRBV15; j_gene: TRBJ1-1
CDR3nt: TGTGCCAGCGCCAGGGGATGGGGTAGCAATCAGCCCCAGCATTTT; CDR3aa: CASARGWGSNQPQHF; d_gene: NA; abundance: few; v_gene: TRBV6-1; j_gene: TRBJ1-5
CDR3nt: TGTGCCAGAAGTAGCTCGGGACAGGTCAACAATGAGCAGTTCTTC; CDR3aa: CARSSSGQVNNEQFF; d_gene: TRBD1; abundance: NA; v_gene: TRBV6-5; j_gene: TRBJ2-1
CDR3nt: TGCGCCAGCAGCCAACGGACTAGCGGGAGGGCCGGTTACACCGGGGAGCTGTTTTTT; CDR3aa: CASSQRTSGRAGYTGELFF; d_gene: TRBD2; abundance: NA; v_gene: TRBV5-1; j_gene: TRBJ2-2
CDR3nt: TGCGCCAGCAGCCATAACTCCTACGAGCAGTACTTC; CDR3aa: CASSHNSYEQYF; d_gene: NA; abundance: NA; v_gene: TRBV4-1; j_gene: TRBJ2-7
CDR3nt: TGCGCCAGCAGCTTGGCCGAGAATGAGCAGTTCTTC; CDR3aa: CASSLAENEQFF; d_gene: NA; abundance: many; v_gene: TRBV5-1; j_gene: TRBJ2-1
CDR3nt: TGCGCCAGCAGCCAGCTTCGGGCAGACGATACGCAGTATTTT; CDR3aa: CASSQLRADDTQYF; d_gene: NA; abundance: NA; v_gene: TRBV4-1; j_gene: TRBJ2-3
CDR3nt: TGCAGCGTTGAAGTCCGGGGGCAAACAGATACGCAGTATTTT; CDR3aa: CSVEVRGQTDTQYF; d_gene: NA; abundance: few; v_gene: TRBV29-1; j_gene: TRBJ2-3
CDR3nt: TGCAGTGGCACGCGTAGCTCCTACGAGCAGTACTTC; CDR3aa: CSGTRSSYEQYF; d_gene: NA; abundance: many; v_gene: TRBV20-1; j_gene: TRBJ2-7
CDR3nt: TGTGCCAGCAGCCAAGATTCCGCTAGCGAGCGGGGGGAGACCCAGTACTTC; CDR3aa: CASSQDSASERGETQYF; d_gene: TRBD2; abundance: NA; v_gene: TRBV4-2; j_gene: TRBJ2-5
CDR3nt: TGCAGTGCTCGACCGGGACTAGCGGGAGATCGCCCATCCTACGAGCAGTACTTC; CDR3aa: CSARPGLAGDRPSYEQYF; d_gene: TRBD2; abundance: NA; v_gene: TRBV20-1; j_gene: TRBJ2-7
CDR3nt: TGTGCCAGCAGGGCTGGGACTAGCGGCACAGATACGCAGTATTTT; CDR3aa: CASRAGTSGTDTQYF; d_gene: TRBD2; abundance: few; v_gene: TRBV12-3/TRBV12-4; j_gene: TRBJ2-3
CDR3nt: TGTGCCAGCAGCCAAGGAAACGGGCCTTACGAGCAGTACTTC; CDR3aa: CASSQGNGPYEQYF; d_gene: NA; abundance: few; v_gene: TRBV3-1; j_gene: TRBJ2-7
CDR3nt: TGCAGCGTTGGTCCAGGTGGCTACAATGAGCAGTTCTTC; CDR3aa: CSVGPGGYNEQFF; d_gene: NA; abundance: many; v_gene: TRBV29-1; j_gene: TRBJ2-1
CDR3nt: TGTGCCACCTACCCCGGGGCCGGCGGGGAGCTGTTTTTT; CDR3aa: CATYPGAGGELFF; d_gene: NA; abundance: NA; v_gene: TRBV2; j_gene: TRBJ2-2
CDR3nt: TGCAGCGTGCGGGGGGCGGACACTGAAGCTTTCTTT; CDR3aa: CSVRGADTEAFF; d_gene: NA; abundance: NA; v_gene: TRBV29-1; j_gene: TRBJ1-1